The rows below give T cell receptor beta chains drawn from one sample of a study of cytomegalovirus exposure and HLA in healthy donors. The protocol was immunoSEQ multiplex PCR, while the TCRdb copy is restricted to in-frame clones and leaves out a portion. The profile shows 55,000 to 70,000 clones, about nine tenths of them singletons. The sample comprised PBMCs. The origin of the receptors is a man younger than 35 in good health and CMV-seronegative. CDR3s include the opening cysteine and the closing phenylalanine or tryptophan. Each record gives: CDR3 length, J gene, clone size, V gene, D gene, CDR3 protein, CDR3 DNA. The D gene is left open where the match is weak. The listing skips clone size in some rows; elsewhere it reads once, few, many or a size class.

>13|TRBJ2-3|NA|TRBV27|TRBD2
CASRRTGTSGRYF
TGTGCCAGCAGAAGGACGGGGACTAGCGGGAGGTATTTT
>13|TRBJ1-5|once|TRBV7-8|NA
CASSSGFHQPQHF
TGTGCCAGCAGCTCAGGGTTTCATCAGCCCCAGCATTTT
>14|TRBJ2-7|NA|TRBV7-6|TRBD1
CASSLGGTAYEQYF
TGTGCCAGCAGCTTAGGAGGGACAGCCTACGAGCAGTACTTC
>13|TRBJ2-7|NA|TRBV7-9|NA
CASSFPGSYEQYF
TGTGCCAGCAGCTTCCCGGGTTCCTACGAGCAGTACTTC
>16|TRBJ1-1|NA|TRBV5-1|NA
CASSKGGGGDYGEAFF
TGCGCCAGCAGCAAAGGAGGGGGGGGAGACTACGGTGAAGCTTTCTTT
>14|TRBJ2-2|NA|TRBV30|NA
CAWRWRGNTGELFF
TGTGCCTGGAGGTGGAGAGGGAACACCGGGGAGCTGTTTTTT
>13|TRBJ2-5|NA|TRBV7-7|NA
CASSFSRLETQYF
TGTGCTAGCAGCTTTTCTCGGTTGGAGACCCAGTACTTC
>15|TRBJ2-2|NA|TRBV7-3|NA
CASSEQGRNTGELFF
TGTGCCAGCAGCGAACAGGGCCGGAACACCGGGGAGCTGTTTTTT
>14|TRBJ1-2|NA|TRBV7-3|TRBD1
CASRWGQGGDGYTF
TGTGCCAGCAGATGGGGACAGGGAGGTGATGGCTACACCTTC
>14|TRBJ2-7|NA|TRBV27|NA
CASSRRRPDNEQYF
TGTGCCAGCAGTCGGAGACGACCAGATAACGAGCAGTACTTC